This TCR beta chain stems from a study of cytomegalovirus exposure and HLA in healthy donors. The CDR3 has 15 residues. V lost 6 bases to trimming and J lost 1 base; unmatched junction nucleotides: 9. The germline V gene has CDR1 MNHNY and CDR2 SVGAGI (reference sequence). The PCR used 60 Vbeta and 13 Jbeta primers. TCRdb keeps only in-frame clones here, not all; method: immunoSEQ multiplex PCR. The top ten clones hold roughly 1.8% of a sample with 95,000 to 150,000 clones, over 65% of them seen once. This clone was detected only once. This TCR was sampled from a man between 18 and 29 years old in good health and CMV-seronegative. J is TRBJ2-7 and V is TRBV6-6; 7 bases match TRBD1. Specimen: PBMCs. The CDR3 reads CASRQQGEASYEQYF. CDR3 nucleotides: TGTGCCAGCAGGCAGCAGGGGGAAGCGTCCTACGAGCAGTACTTC.